Shown below are 12 T cell receptor beta chains from a single sample sequenced in a study of T cell clonality in common variable immunodeficiency. Sequencing was performed with immunoSEQ multiplex PCR; in TCRdb, only in-frame clones are kept and a portion is missing. This repertoire holds fewer than 75,000 clones, and none appear only once. The specimen sequenced was peripheral blood mononuclear cells. These receptors all stem from a person between 18 and 75 years old in good health.

This clone was counted many times. The CDR3 is cut off 3 residues early in the read; its end comes from the germline J gene. The gene calls are TRBV20-1 and TRBJ1-5; TRBD1 aligns across 7 bases. V gave up 3 bases and J gave up 3 bases; unmatched junction bases: 5. The CDR3 is made up of 14 amino acids. Germline CDR1 and CDR2: DFQATT and SNEGSKA (reference sequence). CDR3 bases read: TGCAGTGCTAGTAGGGGACAGAACAATCAGCCC. Its protein is CSASRGQNNQP. The full-length CDR3 reads as CSASRGQNNQPQHF.

This clone was counted only a few times. The sequence runs out 3 residues before the end of the CDR3; the remainder is reconstructed from the germline J gene. The gene calls are TRBV7-8 and TRBJ1-5; unclear D gene. This CDR3 comprises 15 residues. The V end was cut by 0 bases, the J end by 0 bases, with 6 bases between. Germline V gene data show CDR1 as SGHVS and CDR2 as FQNEAQ. The sequenced CDR3 bases are TGTGCCAGCAGCTTAGCTGACTCTAGCAATCAGCCC. This gives the protein CASSLADSSNQP. The full CDR3 sequence reads CASSLADSSNQPQHF.

This clone showed up many times. From the germline J gene comes the end of the CDR3, since the read stops 3 residues before it. The V and J genes are TRBV7-6 and TRBJ2-3, with 12 bases that match TRBD2. Germline CDR1 is SGHVS and CDR2 is FNYEAQ. CDR3 size: 17 residues. The V gene end was trimmed by 2 bases and the J gene end by 4 bases; junction bases not matched to a gene: 7. CDR3 bases read: TGTGCCAGCAGCTTACGGACTAGCGGGGTACTCCCAGATACG. It encodes CASSLRTSGVLPDT. The entire CDR3 protein reads CASSLRTSGVLPDTQYF.

This clone has a count of ten or more. The CDR3 protein is CSARDRQAYEQYF. CDR3 DNA, as far as it was read: TGCAGTGCTAGAGACCGACAGGCCTACGAG. This rearrangement joins TRBV20-1 to TRBJ2-7; perhaps TRBD1 as D (6 bases). The read ends 3 residues before the CDR3 terminus; that terminus is restored from the germline J gene. The CDR3 runs 13 residues. The ends were cut back, 0 bases at V and 2 bases at J, with 8 bases in the middle. From germline, CDR1 is DFQATT and CDR2 SNEGSKA (reference sequence).

This clone was counted at least ten times. The sequenced part of the CDR3 DNA is TGTGCCAGCAGTTACTCCGGGACAGGCTCTGGAAACACC. This sequence encodes CASSYSGTGSGNT. The CDR3 reads in full as CASSYSGTGSGNTIYF. The chain combines TRBV6-2 or TRBV6-3 with TRBJ1-3; 8 bases fit TRBD1. The read finishes 3 residues shy of the CDR3 end, and the germline J gene is used to complete it. The germline V gene encodes CDR1 MNHEY and CDR2 SVGEGT. Losses at the gene ends were 0 bases for V and 0 bases for J; bases not matched to a gene: 1. The CDR3 sequence is 16 residues long.

In its sample, this clone was seen many times. The CDR3 extends 3 residues past the end of the read, so its final part is completed from the germline J gene. The V call is TRBV5-6, the J call TRBJ2-3, with 9 bases lining up with TRBD1. There are 15 residues in the CDR3. V lost 4 bases, J lost 0 bases, and 3 bases stayed unmatched. Germline assignment: CDR1 SGHDT and CDR2 YYEEEE. CDR3 bases read: TGTGCCAGCAGCAAGGGACAGGGAAGCACAGATACG. Protein sequence: CASSKGQGSTDT. The CDR3 in full is CASSKGQGSTDTQYF. The whole variable domain, remainder taken from reference TRBV5-6 and TRBJ2-3, is DAGVTQSPTHLIKTRGQQVTLRCSPKSGHDTVSWYQQALGQGPQFIFQYYEEEERQRGNFPDRFSGHQFPNYSSELNVNALLLGDSALYLCASSKGQGSTDTQYFGPGTRLTVL.

This clone was found many times. Read coverage stops 3 residues before the CDR3 terminus; the germline J gene supplies the remainder. The rearrangement links TRBV7-3 to TRBJ2-1, with TRBD2 identical over 15 bases. After removal of 4 bases from V and 9 bases from J, the junction contained 1 base not matched to a gene. The CDR3 is 14 residues long. Germline V gene data show CDR1 as SGHTA and CDR2 as FQGTGA. CDR3 DNA, as far as it was read: TGTGCCAGCAGCTCGGGACTAGCGGGAGGTGAG. This sequence encodes CASSSGLAGGE. The entire CDR3 protein reads CASSSGLAGGEQFF.

Ten or more counts support this clone. The CDR3 extends 3 residues past the end of the read, so its final part is completed from the germline J gene. The genes are TRBV5-6 and TRBJ1-1, with D hard to call. This CDR3 contains 14 residues. V was shortened by 0 bases and J by 6 bases, with 12 bases between the two germline ends. Germline assignment: CDR1 SGHDT and CDR2 YYEEEE. Partial CDR3 DNA: TGTGCCAGCAGCTTGGTGTCTAAGAGTGCTGAA. Its translation: CASSLVSKSAE. The complete CDR3 reads CASSLVSKSAEAFF.

The sample holds many counts of this clone. Read data end 3 residues before the CDR3 end; the end is taken from the germline J gene. The rearrangement links TRBV10-3 to TRBJ1-1; a possible D gene is TRBD1 (6 bases). The CDR3 is 15 residues long. The ends were cut back, 2 bases at V and 0 bases at J, with 10 bases in the middle. Germline assignment: CDR1 ENHRY and CDR2 SYGVKD. The CDR3 DNA, read in part, is TGTGCCATCAGTGAGACAGGGTCCTTGAACACTGAA. Amino acid sequence: CAISETGSLNTE. The complete CDR3 protein is CAISETGSLNTEAFF.

The sample holds many counts of this clone. The CDR3 end is not reached by the read, which stops 3 residues before it; the germline J gene fills it in. The chain uses TRBV20-1 and TRBJ1-2, with 10 bases matching TRBD1. The germline CDR1 and CDR2 sequences are DFQATT and SNEGSKA (reference sequence). This CDR3 region has 15 residues. The trim removed 3 bases at V and 6 bases at J, leaving 10 bases unmatched. CDR3 amino acids: CSASRPGQGTNGYTF. The sequenced part of the CDR3 DNA is TGCAGTGCTAGTAGGCCGGGACAGGGGACTAATGGC.

There are many counts of this clone. The read gets to within 3 residues of the CDR3 end, and the germline J gene fills in the rest. The chain links TRBV20-1 to TRBJ2-7; TRBD1 aligns across 8 bases. V shed 0 bases, J shed 5 bases, and the junction held 9 bases outside the gene matches. From germline, CDR1 is DFQATT and CDR2 SNEGSKA (reference sequence). There are 15 residues in the CDR3. The CDR3 loop is CSARDLQGASNEQYF. The CDR3 bases that were read are TGCAGTGCTAGAGATTTGCAGGGGGCCTCTAACGAG.

This clone was recorded at least ten times. The read stops 3 residues short of the end of the CDR3; the missing end is completed from the germline J gene. V gene TRBV7-6 combines with J gene TRBJ2-3, with 10 bases identical to TRBD2. Germline V gene sequence: CDR1 SGHVS, CDR2 FNYEAQ. After removal of 4 bases from V and 1 base from J, the junction contained 2 bases not matched to a gene. The CDR3 covers 15 residues. The covered CDR3 bases are TGTGCCAGCAGCTATGGACTAGCGGGCACAGATACG. It is translated as CASSYGLAGTDT. The whole CDR3 sequence reads CASSYGLAGTDTQYF.